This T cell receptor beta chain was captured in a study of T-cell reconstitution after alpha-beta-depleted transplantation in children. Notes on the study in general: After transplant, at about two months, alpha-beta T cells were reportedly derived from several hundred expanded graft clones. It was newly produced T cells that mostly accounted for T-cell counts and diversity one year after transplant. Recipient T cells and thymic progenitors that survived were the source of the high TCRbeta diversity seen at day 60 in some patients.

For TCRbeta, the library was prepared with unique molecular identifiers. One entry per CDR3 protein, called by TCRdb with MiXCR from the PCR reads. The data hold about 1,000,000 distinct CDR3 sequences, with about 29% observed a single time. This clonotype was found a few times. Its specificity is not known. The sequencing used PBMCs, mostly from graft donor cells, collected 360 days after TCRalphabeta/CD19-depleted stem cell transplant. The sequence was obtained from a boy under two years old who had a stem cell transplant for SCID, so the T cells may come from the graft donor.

The CDR3 loop is CASSPGQRKDNEQFF. CDR3 nucleotides: TGCGCCAGCAGCCCCGGCCAGCGGAAGGACAATGAGCAGTTCTTC. This chain connects TRBV5-1 to TRBJ2-1; D is perhaps TRBD2 (5 bases). The CDR3 totals 15 residues. The germline CDR1 and CDR2 sequences are SGHRS and YFSETQ. The V and J ends lost 4 bases and 5 bases respectively, with 16 bases between them.